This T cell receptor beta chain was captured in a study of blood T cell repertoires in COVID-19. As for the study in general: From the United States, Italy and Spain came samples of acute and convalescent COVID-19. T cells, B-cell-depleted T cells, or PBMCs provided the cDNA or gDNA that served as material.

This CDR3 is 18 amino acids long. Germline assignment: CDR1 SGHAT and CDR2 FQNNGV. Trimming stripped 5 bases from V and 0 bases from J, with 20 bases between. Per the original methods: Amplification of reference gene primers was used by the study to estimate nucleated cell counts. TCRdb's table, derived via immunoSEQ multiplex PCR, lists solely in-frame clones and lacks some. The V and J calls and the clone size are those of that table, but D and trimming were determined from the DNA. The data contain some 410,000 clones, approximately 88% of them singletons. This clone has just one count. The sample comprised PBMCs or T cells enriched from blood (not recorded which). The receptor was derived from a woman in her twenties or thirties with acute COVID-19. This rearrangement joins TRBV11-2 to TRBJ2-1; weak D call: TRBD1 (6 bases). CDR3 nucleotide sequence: TGTGCCAGCAGCCCCCAGGTCCGACAGGTAAGCTCCTACAATGAGCAGTTCTTC. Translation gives CASSPQVRQVSSYNEQFF.